This TCR beta chain was sequenced during a study of shared clonotypes between healthy human individuals. The study's findings and limits: Non-shared clonotypes had lower generation probabilities than those shared by all four donors. Naive CD4 clonotypes overlapped across a handful of donors at approximately 4.5%. Read depth was anticipated to influence clonotype sharing among donors.

The authors split each subset's genomic DNA evenly across several immunoSEQ plates. TCRdb keeps only in-frame clones here, not all; method: immunoSEQ multiplex PCR. Among around 560,000 clones, roughly 95% were seen once, and the ten largest hold over 0.1%. CD45RO-negative, CCR7-positively selected cells formed the naive CD8 fraction, excluding terminally differentiated effector memory CD45RA+ cells. Of note for this clone: The antigen remains unidentified.

V lost 3 bases and J 3 bases, leaving 7 bases between the germline ends. Germline lookup yields CDR1 SGDLS and CDR2 YYNGEE. The CDR3 contains 13 residues. The sequencing sample was made of naive CD8+ T cells sorted from blood. This clonotype was obtained from a woman in her 30s in good health. V gene TRBV9 combines with J gene TRBJ2-4, with D unclear. CDR3 sequence reads: CASSEAGKNIQYF. For the CDR3, the DNA is TGTGCCAGCAGCGAGGCCGGCAAAAACATTCAGTACTTC.